This entry is about one T cell receptor (beta chain). The CDR3 is 14 residues long. CDR1 and CDR2 from the germline V gene are SEHNR and FQNEAQ (reference sequence). V lost 1 base to trimming and J lost 9 bases, with 10 bases between them. Per the original methods: Counts of nucleated cells, estimated from reference gene primer amplification, were obtained. Using immunoSEQ multiplex PCR, the repertoire was profiled, and TCRdb retains in-frame clones only, with some absent. V, J and clone size reflect that table, while D and trimming were determined from the DNA. The repertoire holds 200,000 to 300,000 clones, with roughly 87% as singletons. This sample was included in a study of blood T cell repertoires in COVID-19. Study-wide context: Collection of acute and convalescent COVID-19 samples took place in the United States, Italy and Spain.

Input material: peripheral blood. The chain is built from TRBV7-9 and TRBJ1-6; D gene uncertain. The sequence was collected from a man aged 55-75 years who had recovered from COVID-19. The DNA for the CDR3 is TGTGCCAGCAGCTTAGAGAGTCGTATTTCACCCCTCCACTTT. It yields the protein CASSLESRISPLHF.